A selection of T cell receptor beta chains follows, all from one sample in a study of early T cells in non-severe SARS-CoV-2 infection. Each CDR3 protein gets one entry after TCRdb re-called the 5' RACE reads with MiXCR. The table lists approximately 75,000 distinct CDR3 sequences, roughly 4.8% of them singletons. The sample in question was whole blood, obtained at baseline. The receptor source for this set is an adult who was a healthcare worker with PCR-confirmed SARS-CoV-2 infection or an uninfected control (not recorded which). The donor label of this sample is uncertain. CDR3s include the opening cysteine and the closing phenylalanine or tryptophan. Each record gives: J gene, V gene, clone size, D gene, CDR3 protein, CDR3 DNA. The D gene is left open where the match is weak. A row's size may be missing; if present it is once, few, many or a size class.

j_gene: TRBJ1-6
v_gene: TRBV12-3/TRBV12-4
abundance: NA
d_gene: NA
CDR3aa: CASSLVWGRNSPLHF
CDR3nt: TGTGCCAGCAGTTTAGTCTGGGGACGTAATTCACCCCTCCACTTT

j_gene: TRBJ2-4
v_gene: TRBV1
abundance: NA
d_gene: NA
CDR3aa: CTSSQARGLTGENIQYF
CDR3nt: TGCACCAGCAGCCAAGCCAGGGGCTTAACGGGGGAAAACATTCAGTACTTC

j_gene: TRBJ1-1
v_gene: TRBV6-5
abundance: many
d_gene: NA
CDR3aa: CASSYGEVGTEAFF
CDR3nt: TGTGCCAGCAGTTACGGAGAGGTCGGCACTGAAGCTTTCTTT

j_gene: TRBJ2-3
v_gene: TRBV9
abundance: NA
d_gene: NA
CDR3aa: CASSRVSTDTQYF
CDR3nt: TGTGCCAGCAGCAGGGTTAGCACAGATACGCAGTATTTT

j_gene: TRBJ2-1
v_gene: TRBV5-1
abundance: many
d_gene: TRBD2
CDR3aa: CASSPGLAGGVSSYNEQFF
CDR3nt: TGCGCCAGCAGCCCCGGACTAGCGGGGGGAGTAAGCTCCTACAATGAGCAGTTCTTC

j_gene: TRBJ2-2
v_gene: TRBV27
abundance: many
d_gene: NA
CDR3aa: CASSLSFPTGELFF
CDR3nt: TGTGCCAGCAGTTTATCGTTCCCCACCGGGGAGCTGTTTTTT

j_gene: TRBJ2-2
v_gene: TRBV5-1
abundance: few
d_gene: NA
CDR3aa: CASSLETYPGELFF
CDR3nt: TGCGCCAGCAGTTTGGAGACGTACCCCGGGGAGCTGTTTTTT

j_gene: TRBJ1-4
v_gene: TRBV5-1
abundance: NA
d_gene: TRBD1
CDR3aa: CASSLLTGENEKLFF
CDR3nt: TGCGCCAGCAGCCTGCTGACAGGGGAGAATGAAAAACTGTTTTTT

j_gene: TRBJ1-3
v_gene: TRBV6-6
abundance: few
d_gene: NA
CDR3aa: CASSYTGNTIYF
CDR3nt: TGTGCCAGCAGTTATACGGGGAACACCATATATTTT

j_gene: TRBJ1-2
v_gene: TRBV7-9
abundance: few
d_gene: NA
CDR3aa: CASSREGGQNYGYTF
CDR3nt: TGTGCCAGCAGCCGGGAGGGCGGACAGAACTATGGCTACACCTTC

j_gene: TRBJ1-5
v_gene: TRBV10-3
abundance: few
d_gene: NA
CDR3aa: CAISDREQPNQPQHF
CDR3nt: TGTGCCATCAGTGACAGGGAACAACCAAATCAGCCCCAGCATTTT

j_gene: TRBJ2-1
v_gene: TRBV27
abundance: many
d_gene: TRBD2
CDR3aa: CASSLIGLAGNNEQFF
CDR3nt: TGTGCCAGCAGTTTGATAGGACTAGCGGGGAACAATGAGCAGTTCTTC

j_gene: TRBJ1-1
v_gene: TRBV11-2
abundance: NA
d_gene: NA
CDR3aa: CASSFLSNTEAFF
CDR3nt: TGTGCCAGCAGCTTCCTAAGTAACACTGAAGCTTTCTTT

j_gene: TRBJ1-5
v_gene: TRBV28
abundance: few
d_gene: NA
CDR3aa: CASSPGLNQPQHF
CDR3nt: TGTGCCAGCAGTCCGGGACTGAATCAGCCCCAGCATTTT

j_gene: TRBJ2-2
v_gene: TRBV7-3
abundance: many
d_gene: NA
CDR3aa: CASSLTRGNTGELFF
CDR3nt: TGTGCCAGCAGCTTAACTAGAGGGAACACCGGGGAGCTGTTTTTT

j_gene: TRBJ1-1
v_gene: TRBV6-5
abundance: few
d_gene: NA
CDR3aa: CASSIQVNTEAFF
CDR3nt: TGTGCCAGCAGTATACAGGTGAACACTGAAGCTTTCTTT

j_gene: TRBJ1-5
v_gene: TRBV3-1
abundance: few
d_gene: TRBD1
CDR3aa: CASSHRPLTGGNQPQHF
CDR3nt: TGTGCCAGCAGCCACCGCCCACTGACAGGGGGCAATCAGCCCCAGCATTTT

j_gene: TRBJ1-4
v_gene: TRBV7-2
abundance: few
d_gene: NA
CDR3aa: CASSGTGILVEKLFF
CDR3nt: TGTGCCAGCAGCGGTACAGGGATTCTCGTTGAAAAACTGTTTTTT

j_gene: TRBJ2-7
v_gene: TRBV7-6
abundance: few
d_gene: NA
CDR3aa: CASSYGQRGYEQYF
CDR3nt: TGTGCCAGCAGCTACGGACAGCGGGGATACGAGCAGTACTTC

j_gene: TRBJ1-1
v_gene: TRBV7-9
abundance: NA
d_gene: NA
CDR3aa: CASSLALNGNTEAFF
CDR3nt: TGTGCCAGCAGCTTAGCGTTGAACGGGAACACTGAAGCTTTCTTT

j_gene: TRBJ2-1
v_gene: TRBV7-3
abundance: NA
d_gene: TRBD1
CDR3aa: CASSGPRDRGPRLAGQQFF
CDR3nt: TGTGCCAGCAGCGGGCCCCGGGACAGGGGGCCTCGACTAGCGGGTCAGCAGTTCTTC

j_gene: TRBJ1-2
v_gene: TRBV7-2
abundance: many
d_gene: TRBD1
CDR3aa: CASSLKQGAVYGYTF
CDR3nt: TGTGCCAGCAGCCTCAAACAGGGGGCCGTCTATGGCTACACCTTC

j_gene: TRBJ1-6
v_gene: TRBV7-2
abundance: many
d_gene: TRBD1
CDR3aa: CASSLRQGNNSPLHF
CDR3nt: TGTGCCAGCAGCCTAAGACAGGGAAATAATTCACCCCTCCACTTT

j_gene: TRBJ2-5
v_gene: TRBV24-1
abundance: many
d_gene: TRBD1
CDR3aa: CATAETGTAQETQYF
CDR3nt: TGTGCCACCGCTGAGACAGGGACCGCGCAAGAGACCCAGTACTTC

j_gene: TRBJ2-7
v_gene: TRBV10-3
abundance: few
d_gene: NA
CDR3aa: CAISDLRDSSYEQYF
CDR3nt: TGTGCCATCAGTGACCTTAGGGATAGCTCCTACGAGCAGTACTTC

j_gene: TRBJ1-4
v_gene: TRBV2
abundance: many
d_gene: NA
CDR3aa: CASSGSGRRVNEKLFF
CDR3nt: TGTGCCAGCAGTGGCTCCGGACGGAGGGTTAATGAAAAACTGTTTTTT

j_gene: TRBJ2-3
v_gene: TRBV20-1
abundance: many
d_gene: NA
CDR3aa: CSARTELSTDTQYF
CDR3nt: TGCAGTGCTAGGACAGAGCTAAGCACAGATACGCAGTATTTT

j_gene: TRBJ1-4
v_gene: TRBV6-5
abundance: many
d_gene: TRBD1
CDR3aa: CASMDLKGTGGQKLFF
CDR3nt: TGTGCCAGCATGGACCTCAAAGGGACAGGGGGCCAAAAACTGTTTTTT

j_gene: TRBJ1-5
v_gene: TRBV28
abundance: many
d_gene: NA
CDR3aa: CASKDSNQPQHF
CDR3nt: TGTGCCAGCAAGGACAGCAATCAGCCCCAGCATTTT

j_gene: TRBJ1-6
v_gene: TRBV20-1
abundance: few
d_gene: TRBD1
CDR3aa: CSARDYAGGSPLHF
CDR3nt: TGCAGTGCTAGAGATTATGCAGGGGGCTCACCCCTCCACTTT

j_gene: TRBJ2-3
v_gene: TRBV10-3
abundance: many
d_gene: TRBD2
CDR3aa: CAISESSAGVSDTQYF
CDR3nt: TGTGCCATCAGTGAGTCCTCAGCGGGGGTGTCAGATACGCAGTATTTT

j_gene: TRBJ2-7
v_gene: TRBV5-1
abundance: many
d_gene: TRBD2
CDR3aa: CASSLEGAGAFYEQYF
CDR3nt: TGCGCCAGCAGCTTGGAGGGAGCGGGGGCATTCTACGAGCAGTACTTC